This T cell receptor beta chain was sequenced in a study of beta chain features in type 1 diabetes (dated by TCRdb to the late 2010s). Turning to the overall study: Patients and healthy donors did not differ in mean age, gender distribution, total cell number or subset yield. In the study, TCRB repertoires of sorted circulating CD4+ T cell subsets from recently diagnosed type 1 diabetes patients were compared with those of matched healthy donors. Regulatory and stem cell-like memory subsets were obtained from only 8 patients and about eight healthy donors, while naive and central memory subsets were obtained from all 28 donors. Across all samples, about 110 million sorted cells were examined, and cell number per subset correlated strongly with RNA yield.

After removal of 4 bases from V and 3 bases from J, the junction retains 0 bases not matched to a gene. For CDR1 and CDR2, the germline V gene lists SQVTM and ANQGSEA. Counted from cysteine to phenylalanine, this CDR3 has 12 amino acids. Kept here is only the CDR3 DNA, which spans 36 bases and is read in frame from base 1. Overall results and qualifications from the work: Patients with type 1 diabetes made fewer insertions and deleted more nucleotides at VDJ recombination sites, implying thymic rearrangement abnormalities. Because the HLA sub-analyses included only small numbers of individuals, any influence of HLA type on TCRB rearrangement was left unresolved. PCR may preferentially amplify shorter templates, but because patient and control samples were amplified and corrected together, any resulting skew would affect both groups equally. Because cDNA was sequenced instead of genomic DNA, activated cells with high expression could be over-represented, although the groups did not differ in activation or CD3 levels. In all four CD4+ subsets, TCRB CDR3 length was moderately but significantly shorter in type 1 diabetes patients. Naive, central memory and regulatory TCRB repertoires appeared to be more similar among patients than among healthy donors.

A single peripheral blood draw of about 116 mL on average was collected from each donor into heparinised tubes. A BD FACSAria II and a panel including CD45RO, CCR7, CD25, CD127, CD95 and CD27 were used to sort naive, central memory, regulatory and stem cell-like memory CD4+ T cells. Every sorted population had a purity above 95%. PBMCs were isolated right away by Lymphoprep density gradient centrifugation and were stained directly, without culture. So that batch effects would be minimized, each experiment stained and sorted samples in pairs, pairing one healthy donor with one patient. The entire isolated RNA was reverse transcribed using the High Capacity cDNA Reverse Transcription Kit, and thus expressed TCRB transcripts were sequenced. Naive, central memory and regulatory T cell samples underwent deep immunoSEQ sequencing, averaging around 3.9 million total reads per sample. After sorted cells were lysed in RLT buffer, RNA was extracted with DNase-treated RNeasy Micro or Mini kits, with the choice depending on cell number. Each cell subset was processed on its own to prevent cross-contamination, while patient and healthy donor samples were processed together. Using the immunoSEQ multiplex PCR, TCRB sequences were amplified from cDNA into 87-bp fragments spanning the CDR3 region. Amplicons were sequenced on the Illumina HiSeq platform. The study's processing was this. PCR bias was corrected computationally using synthetic template baselines, and reads within Hamming distance 2 were collapsed, with unmergeable singletons discarded. Reads were aligned to IMGT to assign V, D and J genes, CDR3 length, and insertions or deletions at six rearrangement sites. Clonotype counts were normalized to sorted cell number within each subset before computing true diversity and Gini coefficients with the tcR R package. Repertoire sharing was quantified using the overlap coefficient calculated on TCRB nucleotide sequences. Out-of-frame TCRB sequences from naive cells were analyzed as a proxy for the pre-selection repertoire. Imported from immuneACCESS, the table was reduced by TCRdb to in-frame sequences with V and J called. These copies leave out some clones; in studies compared against another copy, an unresolved V gene accounts for under half, and the cause of the remainder is not known. For V, J and clone size, that table is used; D and trimming come from the DNA. This sample lists 240,000 or so clones; around 68% were detected once. The ten largest make up approximately 0.05% of the sample.

Of note for this clone: The target of this receptor is not known. Per-base qualities were not stored, and no clone one base away is much larger. This sample includes further DNA sequences coding for the same CDR3.

Material for sequencing was naive CD4+ T cells from blood. What the cell subset or site label conveys for this sample: true naive CD4+ T cells. This chain is built from TRBV29-1 and TRBJ2-7; 10 junctional bases match TRBD1. The receptor was isolated from a man aged 25-40 years in good health. The DNA reads as follows: TGCAGCGTTGGGACAGGGGGCTACGAGCAGTACTTC. This gives the protein CSVGTGGYEQYF.